Given below is one TCR beta chain in context. As yet, its antigen is unknown. The record originates from a study of vaccination effects on CD4 cells after COVID-19. The CDR3 runs to 11 residues. In germline, CDR1 is DFQATT, CDR2 SNEGSKA (reference sequence). V lost 6 bases, J lost 0 bases, and 4 bases lay in between. The protocol was immunoSEQ multiplex PCR, while the TCRdb copy is restricted to in-frame clones and leaves out a portion. This table has some 50,000 clones, about 74% appearing once. With about 9 days of culture completed, CD4+ T cells were isolated. A PCR test confirmed that the person had SARS-CoV-2 infection between March and December 2020. Participants were given two doses of BNT162b2 or mRNA-1273 vaccine.

This chain joins TRBV20-1 and TRBJ2-3; D not resolved. Sample: CD4+ T cells from PBMCs cultured without peptide, taken after COVID-19 vaccination. The source is a human donor who had a prior SARS-CoV-2 infection. The CDR3 DNA is TGCAGTGCCCCTAGCACAGATACGCAGTATTTT. Translation gives CSAPSTDTQYF.